These T cell receptor beta chains were read from a single sample in a study of post-analysis software for immune sequencing data. From the PCR reads, TCRdb called clonotypes with MiXCR, one entry per CDR3 protein. The sample carries 550,000 to 700,000 distinct CDR3 sequences, about 40% recorded once. Sequencing input: blood. The receptors were sampled from a girl aged 10-17 years with multiple sclerosis. Both conserved end residues are part of each CDR3. Fields, in order: D gene, CDR3 length, V gene, J gene, clone size, CDR3 protein, CDR3 DNA. A D gene is named only where the DNA matches it firmly. Expanded clones are given a class, and other clones once, few, many or no size at all.

D gene: .
CDR3 length: 13
V gene: TRBV12-3/TRBV12-4
J gene: TRBJ1-2
clone size: few
CDR3 protein: CASTHRTLYGYTF
CDR3 DNA: TGTGCCAGCACGCATAGAACCCTCTATGGCTACACCTTC

D gene: .
CDR3 length: 16
V gene: TRBV6-5
J gene: TRBJ2-3
clone size: .
CDR3 protein: CASKRGGLASTDTQYF
CDR3 DNA: TGTGCCAGTAAGCGAGGGGGTCTTGCTAGCACAGATACGCAGTATTTT

D gene: .
CDR3 length: 17
V gene: TRBV7-9
J gene: TRBJ2-5
clone size: .
CDR3 protein: CASSLYSKQDVQETQYF
CDR3 DNA: TGTGCCAGCAGCTTATACTCCAAGCAGGACGTACAAGAGACCCAGTACTTC

D gene: TRBD2
CDR3 length: 15
V gene: TRBV12-3/TRBV12-4
J gene: TRBJ2-5
clone size: .
CDR3 protein: CASSLASGLQETQYF
CDR3 DNA: TGTGCCAGCAGTTTGGCTAGCGGATTGCAAGAGACCCAGTACTTC

D gene: TRBD2
CDR3 length: 14
V gene: TRBV12-3/TRBV12-4
J gene: TRBJ2-7
clone size: .
CDR3 protein: CASSPREKVYEQYF
CDR3 DNA: TGTGCCAGCAGCCCGCGGGAGAAGGTCTACGAGCAGTACTTC

D gene: TRBD1
CDR3 length: 16
V gene: TRBV7-6
J gene: TRBJ1-4
clone size: .
CDR3 protein: CASSPGQFQLGEKLFF
CDR3 DNA: TGTGCCAGCAGCCCGGGACAGTTTCAACTAGGTGAAAAACTGTTTTTT

D gene: .
CDR3 length: 15
V gene: TRBV6-6
J gene: TRBJ2-3
clone size: .
CDR3 protein: CASSYDGRVADTQYF
CDR3 DNA: TGTGCCAGCAGTTACGATGGCAGGGTGGCAGATACGCAGTATTTT

D gene: .
CDR3 length: 13
V gene: TRBV12-3/TRBV12-4
J gene: TRBJ2-7
clone size: few
CDR3 protein: CASSFLDRYEQYF
CDR3 DNA: TGTGCCAGCAGTTTTTTGGACAGATACGAGCAGTACTTC

D gene: TRBD1
CDR3 length: 12
V gene: TRBV20-1
J gene: TRBJ2-7
clone size: .
CDR3 protein: CSAGDSRGEQYF
CDR3 DNA: TGCAGTGCTGGGGACAGTCGGGGCGAGCAGTACTTC

D gene: .
CDR3 length: 15
V gene: TRBV5-1
J gene: TRBJ2-7
clone size: .
CDR3 protein: CASSPPGHNSYEQYF
CDR3 DNA: TGCGCCAGCAGTCCACCGGGACACAACTCCTACGAGCAGTACTTC

D gene: .
CDR3 length: 14
V gene: TRBV28
J gene: TRBJ1-1
clone size: .
CDR3 protein: CASSARGLRSEAFF
CDR3 DNA: TGTGCCAGCAGTGCCAGGGGCCTAAGATCTGAAGCTTTCTTT

D gene: .
CDR3 length: 13
V gene: TRBV18
J gene: TRBJ2-7
clone size: .
CDR3 protein: CASSPGEAYGQYF
CDR3 DNA: TGTGCCAGCTCACCCGGGGAAGCCTACGGGCAGTACTTC

D gene: TRBD1
CDR3 length: 13
V gene: TRBV29-1
J gene: TRBJ2-7
clone size: .
CDR3 protein: CSVMDRATYEQYF
CDR3 DNA: TGCAGCGTGATGGACAGGGCGACCTACGAGCAGTACTTC

D gene: TRBD2
CDR3 length: 15
V gene: TRBV15
J gene: TRBJ2-1
clone size: .
CDR3 protein: CATSRVSGGANEQFF
CDR3 DNA: TGTGCCACCAGCAGAGTTAGCGGGGGGGCGAATGAGCAGTTCTTC

D gene: TRBD2
CDR3 length: 14
V gene: TRBV10-3
J gene: TRBJ2-7
clone size: few
CDR3 protein: CASQASGSSYEQYF
CDR3 DNA: TGTGCCAGCCAGGCTAGCGGGAGTTCATACGAGCAGTACTTC

D gene: .
CDR3 length: 15
V gene: TRBV12-3/TRBV12-4
J gene: TRBJ1-2
clone size: .
CDR3 protein: CASSLSLGRHYGYTF
CDR3 DNA: TGTGCCAGCAGTTTATCCCTGGGCAGACACTATGGCTACACCTTC

D gene: TRBD1
CDR3 length: 18
V gene: TRBV4-1
J gene: TRBJ2-7
clone size: few
CDR3 protein: CASSQDVAGRGFSYEQYF
CDR3 DNA: TGCGCCAGCAGCCAAGATGTGGCGGGCAGGGGGTTCTCCTACGAGCAGTACTTC

D gene: .
CDR3 length: 14
V gene: TRBV29-1
J gene: TRBJ2-3
clone size: .
CDR3 protein: CSAEDGASTDTQYF
CDR3 DNA: TGCAGCGCTGAGGACGGTGCAAGCACAGATACGCAGTATTTT

D gene: .
CDR3 length: 15
V gene: TRBV30
J gene: TRBJ1-5
clone size: .
CDR3 protein: CAWGREGLGNQPQHF
CDR3 DNA: TGTGCCTGGGGCCGGGAGGGGCTAGGCAATCAGCCCCAGCATTTT

D gene: .
CDR3 length: 15
V gene: TRBV7-9
J gene: TRBJ1-2
clone size: few
CDR3 protein: CASSSLTGSAGGYTF
CDR3 DNA: TGTGCCAGCAGCTCATTGACAGGTTCAGCGGGCGGCTACACCTTC

D gene: .
CDR3 length: 15
V gene: TRBV6-5
J gene: TRBJ1-1
clone size: few
CDR3 protein: CASSYTYGGNTEAFF
CDR3 DNA: TGTGCCAGCAGTTATACCTACGGAGGGAACACTGAAGCTTTCTTT

D gene: TRBD1
CDR3 length: 16
V gene: TRBV11-3
J gene: TRBJ2-1
clone size: .
CDR3 protein: CASSLRTGGLYNEQFF
CDR3 DNA: TGTGCCAGCAGCTTAAGGACAGGGGGCCTGTACAATGAGCAGTTCTTC

D gene: TRBD1
CDR3 length: 13
V gene: TRBV20-1
J gene: TRBJ1-2
clone size: few
CDR3 protein: CSAPFRDSRGYTF
CDR3 DNA: TGCAGTGCTCCTTTTCGGGACAGTAGGGGCTACACCTTC

D gene: .
CDR3 length: 14
V gene: TRBV7-8
J gene: TRBJ2-1
clone size: .
CDR3 protein: CASNLGPAPHEQFF
CDR3 DNA: TGTGCCAGCAACTTAGGCCCGGCTCCGCATGAGCAGTTCTTC

D gene: .
CDR3 length: 16
V gene: TRBV12-3/TRBV12-4
J gene: TRBJ1-1
clone size: .
CDR3 protein: CASSFDGRVRGTEAFF
CDR3 DNA: TGTGCCAGCAGTTTCGACGGCAGGGTAAGAGGCACTGAAGCTTTCTTT

D gene: TRBD1
CDR3 length: 15
V gene: TRBV12-3/TRBV12-4
J gene: TRBJ1-5
clone size: .
CDR3 protein: CASSYRQGGVQPQHF
CDR3 DNA: TGTGCCAGCAGTTATAGACAGGGTGGCGTTCAGCCCCAGCATTTT

D gene: TRBD1
CDR3 length: 15
V gene: TRBV5-1
J gene: TRBJ1-2
clone size: few
CDR3 protein: CASSLGQGGGGSYTF
CDR3 DNA: TGCGCCAGCAGCCTGGGCCAGGGAGGGGGCGGAAGCTACACCTTC

D gene: .
CDR3 length: 15
V gene: TRBV10-3
J gene: TRBJ1-2
clone size: once
CDR3 protein: CAISAAGRLGEGYTF
CDR3 DNA: TGTGCCATCAGTGCCGCCGGCAGGTTGGGTGAAGGCTACACCTTC

D gene: .
CDR3 length: 11
V gene: TRBV5-1
J gene: TRBJ1-1
clone size: once
CDR3 protein: CASSLSDEAFF
CDR3 DNA: TGCGCCAGCAGCTTGAGCGATGAAGCTTTCTTT

D gene: .
CDR3 length: 13
V gene: TRBV6-6
J gene: TRBJ2-1
clone size: few
CDR3 protein: CASSYRVRGEQFF
CDR3 DNA: TGTGCCAGCAGTTACAGGGTCCGGGGGGAGCAGTTCTTC